These 18 T cell receptor beta chains share one sample of origin, sequenced in a study of shared clonotypes between healthy human individuals. Data came from immunoSEQ multiplex PCR; TCRdb stores just in-frame clones and leaves some out. The table includes over a million clones, roughly 97% detected once. The sequencing sample was made of naive CD4+ T cells sorted from blood. The subset is: CD45RA+ positively selected. The receptors stem from a young man in good health.

This clone appeared a single time. This chain joins TRBV5-1 and TRBJ2-7; D is ambiguous. V lost 0 bases, J lost 3 bases, and 16 bases lay in between. Germline-derived CDR1 and CDR2 are SGHRS and YFSETQ. The CDR3 is 16 residues long. CDR3 nucleotide sequence: TGCGCCAGCAGCTTGGGACGACTGGCGGTGGGCTACGAGCAGTACTTC. Translating it yields CASSLGRLAVGYEQYF.

This chain connects TRBV2 to TRBJ2-3, with D unclear. CDR1 is SNHLY, CDR2 FYNNEI, per germline. The germline V and J ends were trimmed by 2 bases and 1 base, with 7 bases remaining between them. The CDR3 spans 14 residues. DNA of the CDR3: TGTGCCAGCAGTGAACTCGGAGGCACAGATACGCAGTATTTT. The encoded protein is CASSELGGTDTQYF.

The genes are TRBV20-1 and TRBJ1-1, with a weak D call TRBD1 (6 bases). The CDR3 runs 10 residues. V dropped 8 bases and J dropped 4 bases, with 8 bases sitting between them. CDR1 and CDR2 from the germline V gene are DFQATT and SNEGSKA (reference sequence). The CDR3 DNA reads as TGCAGTTTGGACAGCACTGAAGCTTTCTTT. This encodes CSLDSTEAFF.

On this clone itself: Different DNA sequences within this sample yield the same CDR3. This chain links TRBV5-1 with TRBJ2-5, with 7 bases lining up with TRBD1. The junction had 3 bases not matched to a gene; V was cut back by 0 bases and J by 1 base. Germline V gene lookup returns CDR1 SGHRS and CDR2 YFSETQ. The CDR3 covers 15 residues. The CDR3 spells CASSLDRGPQETQYF. CDR3 nucleotide sequence: TGCGCCAGCAGCTTGGACAGGGGACCCCAAGAGACCCAGTACTTC.

V and J are TRBV9 and TRBJ2-1; maybe TRBD1 (6 bases). The germline gives CDR1 SGDLS, CDR2 YYNGEE. CDR3 length equals 15 residues. Trimming removed 2 bases at V and 4 bases at J, with 13 bases between. The CDR3 is CASSVPTGLYNEQFF. CDR3 nucleotide sequence: TGTGCCAGCAGCGTGCCGACAGGATTATACAATGAGCAGTTCTTC.

The chain links TRBV7-8 to TRBJ1-4; D not resolved. Trimming left V 1 base short and J 0 bases short, with 18 bases between. In germline, CDR1 is SGHVS, CDR2 FQNEAQ. CDR3 size: 19 residues. The CDR3 DNA sequence: TGTGCCAGCAGCTTAGAGGTCCGGATAGTTGCTTCAACTAATGAAAAACTGTTTTTT. Its protein is CASSLEVRIVASTNEKLFF.

This chain links TRBV19 with TRBJ2-1; D may be TRBD2 (7 bases). In germline, CDR1 is LNHDA, CDR2 SQIVND (reference sequence). The V gene lost 8 bases and the J gene lost 3 bases, with 11 bases spanning the gap. The CDR3 is made up of 13 amino acids. CDR3 in DNA: TGTGCCAGTTCGGGGGGCGACTACAATGAGCAGTTCTTC. Protein: CASSGGDYNEQFF.

The chain carries TRBV30 and TRBJ2-2; D ambiguous. V was trimmed by 2 bases and J by 4 bases, leaving 5 bases between them. Germline-derived CDR1 and CDR2 are GTSNPN and SVGIG (reference sequence). CDR3 size: 12 residues. CDR3 loop: CAWSFGTGELFF. For the CDR3, the DNA is TGTGCCTGGAGTTTTGGCACCGGGGAGCTGTTTTTT.

The rearrangement links TRBV6-5 to TRBJ1-2, with 11 bases matching TRBD1. Germline CDR1 and CDR2: MNHEY and SVGAGI. J lost 8 bases, V lost 6 bases, and 8 bases had no gene match. This CDR3 is built from 14 residues. This chain's CDR3 is CASRGQGAGIGYTF. CDR3 in DNA: TGTGCCAGCAGAGGACAGGGGGCGGGTATCGGCTACACCTTC.

This clone was picked up one time. This rearrangement joins TRBV7-3 to TRBJ1-1, with 7 bases aligning to TRBD1. CDR3 length equals 18 residues. The germline V gene has CDR1 SGHTA and CDR2 FQGTGA. Trimming cost V 5 bases and J 0 bases; bases outside gene matches: 15. Written as DNA, the CDR3 is TGTGCCAGCAGCAACCAGGGGGAGAGGATGCCTGTGAACACTGAAGCTTTCTTT. Protein sequence: CASSNQGERMPVNTEAFF.

The chain is built from TRBV4-3 and TRBJ2-1; 8 positions match TRBD1. V was clipped by 1 base and J by 4 bases; unmatched bases: 6. CDR1 and CDR2 from the germline V gene are LGHNA and YSLEER. The CDR3 is 16 amino acids. The CDR3: CASSQVGRGLYNEQFF. The CDR3 coding sequence is TGCGCCAGCAGCCAAGTGGGCAGGGGGCTATACAATGAGCAGTTCTTC.

The chain has TRBV11-2 and TRBJ2-5; 7 nucleotides match TRBD1. Losses at the gene ends were 1 base for V and 5 bases for J; bases not matched to a gene: 10. Germline lookup yields CDR1 SGHAT and CDR2 FQNNGV. The CDR3 spans 16 residues. The DNA for the CDR3 is TGTGCCAGCAGCTTAGGGTTAGGGGGCGCAGGGGAGACCCAGTACTTC. Translating it yields CASSLGLGGAGETQYF.

The rearrangement uses TRBV30 and TRBJ1-1, with D unclear. CDR3 size: 13 residues. V was cut by 6 bases and J by 2 bases, with 13 bases left in between. The V gene's germline CDR1 is GTSNPN and CDR2 SVGIG (reference sequence). The CDR3 loop reads CACMARLNTEAFF. The CDR3 DNA reads TGTGCCTGTATGGCTAGGCTTAACACTGAAGCTTTCTTT.

This clone was picked up one time. The chain links TRBV2 to TRBJ2-7; D remains ambiguous. In germline, CDR1 is SNHLY, CDR2 FYNNEI. The CDR3 runs to 14 residues. The V end lost 6 bases, the J end lost 3 bases, and 15 bases lay between the germline ends. DNA of the CDR3: TGTGCCAGCAGGAAGGCGGCGGCTGGCTACGAGCAGTACTTC. Its translation: CASRKAAAGYEQYF.

J is TRBJ2-1 and V is TRBV2, with 7 positions matching TRBD2. The trim removed 11 bases at V and 4 bases at J, leaving 17 bases unmatched. CDR3 length: 16 residues. Germline values: CDR1 SNHLY, CDR2 FYNNEI. The CDR3 DNA reads as TGTGCCTGGGGGGGGAGTCGCGGGAGCGATTACAATGAGCAGTTCTTC. It codes for CAWGGSRGSDYNEQFF. Drawing the rest from reference TRBV2 and TRBJ2-1, the complete variable domain is EPEVTQTPSHQVTQMGQEVILRCVPISNHLYFYWYRQILGQKVEFLVSFYNNEISEKSEIFDDQFSVERPDGSNFTLKIRSTKLEDSAMYFCAWGGSRGSDYNEQFFGPGTRLTVL.

This sequence joins TRBV28 and TRBJ2-1; D remains ambiguous. The V gene lost 3 bases and the J gene lost 6 bases, with 12 bases spanning the gap. This CDR3 has 14 amino acids. In germline, CDR1 is MDHEN, CDR2 SYDVKM. The CDR3 protein is CASSLTTNINEQFF. DNA of the CDR3: TGTGCCAGCAGTTTGACGACAAATATCAATGAGCAGTTCTTC.

The V call is TRBV10-3, the J call TRBJ2-7; 12 bases line up with TRBD2. Germline CDR1 is ENHRY and CDR2 is SYGVKD. V was pared by 4 bases and J by 0 bases, with 7 bases of the junction left unmatched. CDR3 length: 17 amino acids. CDR3 DNA sequence: TGTGCCATCAGTGTACTAGCGGGAGGAATATCCTCCTACGAGCAGTACTTC. Protein: CAISVLAGGISSYEQYF.

The V and J genes are TRBV19 and TRBJ1-4; no clear D gene. Germline V gene data show CDR1 as LNHDA and CDR2 as SQIVND (reference sequence). Between the trimmed V and J ends, which lost 4 bases and 2 bases, there was a span of 11 bases. This CDR3 comprises 15 residues. The CDR3 spells CASSTHWPTNEKLFF. CDR3 coding DNA: TGTGCCAGTAGTACCCACTGGCCGACTAATGAAAAACTGTTTTTT.